A selection of T cell receptor beta chains follows, all from one sample in a study of CD8 T cells in Susac syndrome. TCRdb called the immunoSEQ multiplex PCR reads again in MiXCR, with one record for every CDR3 protein. This sample yields 95,000 to 150,000 distinct CDR3 sequences, of which just over 90% are seen a single time; roughly 0.3% belongs to the top ten. Source material: CD8+ T cells from PBMCs. These receptors were collected from a human donor with multiple sclerosis. Both conserved end residues are part of each CDR3. D genes are given only for firm matches. Size tells how often a clone was seen (once, few, many) or the class of an expanded clone, and some rows leave it out.

V gene: TRBV25-1; D gene: .; J gene: TRBJ2-1; clone size: .; CDR3 protein: CASELDDAEQFF; CDR3 DNA: TGTGCCAGCGAGCTAGATGATGCTGAGCAGTTCTTC
V gene: TRBV7-2; D gene: .; J gene: TRBJ2-7; clone size: few; CDR3 protein: CASSLEQGYEQYF; CDR3 DNA: TGTGCCAGCAGCTTAGAACAGGGCTACGAGCAGTACTTC
V gene: TRBV5-6; D gene: .; J gene: TRBJ2-7; clone size: .; CDR3 protein: CASSLGLPTYEQYF; CDR3 DNA: TGTGCCAGCAGCTTGGGTTTGCCTACCTACGAGCAGTACTTC
V gene: TRBV20-1; D gene: .; J gene: TRBJ2-4; clone size: .; CDR3 protein: CSANYKGPLAKNIQYF; CDR3 DNA: TGCAGTGCAAACTATAAGGGACCCCTAGCCAAAAACATTCAGTACTTC
V gene: TRBV5-1; D gene: TRBD1; J gene: TRBJ2-1; clone size: .; CDR3 protein: CASSFRGQGQNNEQFF; CDR3 DNA: TGCGCCAGCAGCTTCAGGGGGCAGGGCCAAAACAATGAGCAGTTCTTC
V gene: TRBV29-1; D gene: .; J gene: TRBJ2-3; clone size: .; CDR3 protein: CSVEGNTGSGTDTQYF; CDR3 DNA: TGCAGCGTTGAGGGGAACACAGGGTCAGGGACAGATACGCAGTATTTT
V gene: TRBV27; D gene: .; J gene: TRBJ2-5; clone size: .; CDR3 protein: CASSMGETQYF; CDR3 DNA: TGTGCCAGCAGTATGGGCGAGACCCAGTACTTC
V gene: TRBV19; D gene: TRBD1; J gene: TRBJ2-1; clone size: .; CDR3 protein: CASSIGTGGYYNEQFF; CDR3 DNA: TGTGCCAGTAGTATTGGGACAGGGGGATACTACAATGAGCAGTTCTTC
V gene: TRBV6-5; D gene: .; J gene: TRBJ2-1; clone size: .; CDR3 protein: CASRQGQGEQFF; CDR3 DNA: TGTGCCAGCAGGCAGGGCCAGGGTGAGCAGTTCTTC
V gene: TRBV2; D gene: .; J gene: TRBJ2-4; clone size: .; CDR3 protein: CASLVSRSKNIQYF; CDR3 DNA: TGTGCCAGCCTGGTGTCGAGGTCCAAAAACATTCAGTACTTC
V gene: TRBV2; D gene: .; J gene: TRBJ2-1; clone size: .; CDR3 protein: CASAAGKEQFF; CDR3 DNA: TGTGCCAGCGCTGCCGGGAAGGAGCAGTTCTTC
V gene: TRBV6-1; D gene: .; J gene: TRBJ2-5; clone size: few; CDR3 protein: CASSEPWQETQYF; CDR3 DNA: TGTGCCAGCAGTGAACCGTGGCAAGAGACCCAGTACTTC
V gene: TRBV19; D gene: .; J gene: TRBJ1-4; clone size: .; CDR3 protein: CASSIPRENEKLFF; CDR3 DNA: TGTGCCAGTAGTATCCCACGGGAAAATGAAAAACTGTTTTTT
V gene: TRBV2; D gene: .; J gene: TRBJ1-2; clone size: .; CDR3 protein: CASSETREANYGYTF; CDR3 DNA: TGTGCCAGCAGTGAGACCCGGGAGGCTAACTATGGCTACACCTTC
V gene: TRBV29-1; D gene: .; J gene: TRBJ1-2; clone size: .; CDR3 protein: CSAPTPLNYGYTF; CDR3 DNA: TGCAGCGCCCCAACACCCTTGAACTATGGCTACACCTTC
V gene: TRBV4-1; D gene: .; J gene: TRBJ2-1; clone size: .; CDR3 protein: CASSQVPYNEQFF; CDR3 DNA: TGCGCCAGCAGCCAAGTACCTTACAATGAGCAGTTCTTC
V gene: TRBV28; D gene: .; J gene: TRBJ2-1; clone size: .; CDR3 protein: CASESDQGLYYNEQFF; CDR3 DNA: TGTGCCAGCGAGTCGGACCAGGGACTGTACTACAATGAGCAGTTCTTC
V gene: TRBV6-5; D gene: TRBD1; J gene: TRBJ2-7; clone size: .; CDR3 protein: CASSYSKGAREQYF; CDR3 DNA: TGTGCCAGCAGTTACTCGAAGGGGGCAAGGGAGCAGTACTTC
V gene: TRBV4-1; D gene: TRBD2; J gene: TRBJ2-1; clone size: .; CDR3 protein: CASSQDRTSGNNEQFF; CDR3 DNA: TGCGCCAGCAGCCAAGACAGGACTAGCGGGAACAATGAGCAGTTCTTC
V gene: TRBV12-3/TRBV12-4; D gene: .; J gene: TRBJ1-5; clone size: .; CDR3 protein: CASSSPGIQPQHF; CDR3 DNA: TGTGCCAGCAGTTCCCCCGGGATTCAGCCCCAGCATTTT
V gene: TRBV4-1; D gene: .; J gene: TRBJ1-3; clone size: .; CDR3 protein: CASSQARESGNTIYF; CDR3 DNA: TGCGCCAGCAGCCAAGCCAGGGAATCTGGAAACACCATATATTTT
V gene: TRBV28; D gene: TRBD1; J gene: TRBJ2-4; clone size: .; CDR3 protein: CASSAPRTGDIQYF; CDR3 DNA: TGTGCCAGCAGCGCTCCCCGGACAGGGGACATTCAGTACTTC
V gene: TRBV29-1; D gene: .; J gene: TRBJ2-3; clone size: .; CDR3 protein: CSVEGDTGGRKDTQYF; CDR3 DNA: TGCAGCGTTGAAGGGGATACTGGGGGGCGGAAAGATACGCAGTATTTT
V gene: TRBV11-3; D gene: .; J gene: TRBJ2-1; clone size: once; CDR3 protein: CASSLLGRYNEQFF; CDR3 DNA: TGTGCCAGCAGCTTGCTCGGACGTTACAATGAGCAGTTCTTC
V gene: TRBV10-3; D gene: TRBD1; J gene: TRBJ2-3; clone size: .; CDR3 protein: CAISAGQGSTDTQYF; CDR3 DNA: TGTGCCATCAGCGCGGGACAGGGTAGCACAGATACGCAGTATTTT
V gene: TRBV7-3; D gene: .; J gene: TRBJ1-2; clone size: .; CDR3 protein: CASSLRAADGYTF; CDR3 DNA: TGTGCCAGCAGCTTACGGGCAGCCGATGGCTACACCTTC
V gene: TRBV29-1; D gene: .; J gene: TRBJ2-1; clone size: .; CDR3 protein: CSVRSNEQFF; CDR3 DNA: TGCAGCGTCCGATCCAATGAGCAGTTCTTC
V gene: TRBV4-2; D gene: .; J gene: TRBJ2-2; clone size: .; CDR3 protein: CASSRSEWAGELFF; CDR3 DNA: TGTGCCAGCAGTCGAAGCGAGTGGGCCGGGGAGCTGTTTTTT
V gene: TRBV4-2; D gene: .; J gene: TRBJ1-1; clone size: .; CDR3 protein: CASSQDAKTEAFF; CDR3 DNA: TGTGCCAGCAGCCAAGATGCGAAAACTGAAGCTTTCTTT
V gene: TRBV4-1; D gene: TRBD1; J gene: TRBJ1-2; clone size: .; CDR3 protein: CASSQERTGTGGSYGYTF; CDR3 DNA: TGCGCCAGCAGCCAGGAACGAACCGGGACAGGGGGGAGCTATGGCTACACCTTC
V gene: TRBV3-1; D gene: .; J gene: TRBJ1-1; clone size: .; CDR3 protein: CASRFEGPNLNTEAFF; CDR3 DNA: TGTGCCAGCAGATTTGAGGGGCCGAACCTGAACACTGAAGCTTTCTTT
V gene: TRBV15; D gene: .; J gene: TRBJ2-1; clone size: once; CDR3 protein: CATSGSGIWGNEQFF; CDR3 DNA: TGTGCCACCAGCGGGAGCGGTATCTGGGGCAATGAGCAGTTCTTC
V gene: TRBV12-5; D gene: TRBD2; J gene: TRBJ2-2; clone size: .; CDR3 protein: CASGSAGGHTNTGELFF; CDR3 DNA: TGTGCTAGTGGTTCAGCGGGGGGCCATACGAACACCGGGGAGCTGTTTTTT
V gene: TRBV28; D gene: TRBD1; J gene: TRBJ1-2; clone size: .; CDR3 protein: CASSLEINRQGQTGYTF; CDR3 DNA: TGTGCCAGCAGTTTAGAGATTAATCGACAGGGACAGACTGGCTACACCTTC
V gene: TRBV13; D gene: TRBD1; J gene: TRBJ2-1; clone size: once; CDR3 protein: CASSLEGTGLYNEQFF; CDR3 DNA: TGTGCCAGCAGCTTAGAAGGGACAGGGCTCTACAATGAGCAGTTCTTC
V gene: TRBV7-3; D gene: .; J gene: TRBJ2-3; clone size: .; CDR3 protein: CASSLGTGRDTQYF; CDR3 DNA: TGTGCCAGCAGCCTCGGGACCGGTCGGGATACGCAGTATTTT
V gene: TRBV21-1; D gene: .; J gene: TRBJ2-1; clone size: .; CDR3 protein: CASSKSWGAEEFF; CDR3 DNA: TGTGCCAGCAGCAAAAGTTGGGGGGCTGAGGAGTTCTTC
V gene: TRBV6-5; D gene: .; J gene: TRBJ2-7; clone size: .; CDR3 protein: CASSYRDGSYEQYF; CDR3 DNA: TGTGCCAGCAGTTACCGGGACGGATCCTACGAGCAGTACTTC
V gene: TRBV27; D gene: .; J gene: TRBJ2-1; clone size: .; CDR3 protein: CASTYRGGSDEQFF; CDR3 DNA: TGTGCCAGCACCTACAGGGGGGGCTCGGATGAGCAGTTCTTC
V gene: TRBV19; D gene: .; J gene: TRBJ1-1; clone size: .; CDR3 protein: CASSGGVYAFF; CDR3 DNA: TGTGCCAGTAGTGGGGGGGTTTACGCTTTCTTT
V gene: TRBV29-1; D gene: TRBD1; J gene: TRBJ1-2; clone size: .; CDR3 protein: CSVPPTGGHYGYTF; CDR3 DNA: TGCAGCGTCCCACCGACAGGGGGCCACTATGGCTACACCTTC
V gene: TRBV4-1; D gene: .; J gene: TRBJ1-2; clone size: .; CDR3 protein: CASSQGARNYGYTF; CDR3 DNA: TGCGCCAGCAGCCAAGGAGCCAGAAACTATGGCTACACCTTC